This TCR beta chain was observed in a study of cytomegalovirus exposure and HLA in healthy donors. Study summary: Later, an analysis reported that the 110 or so validation repertoires had used the same platform as the roughly 700 first-cohort repertoires. Whole-study results and caveats: The classifier reportedly diagnosed cytomegalovirus status with high sensitivity and specificity.

TCRdb keeps only in-frame clones here, not all; method: immunoSEQ multiplex PCR. The table includes 150,000 to 200,000 clones, around four fifths detected once. This clone was recorded only once. Its cognate antigen is unknown. The donors were part of the validation cohort of 100 to 150 subjects. That cohort was separate from the first cohort, which comprised about 730 subjects. V lost 4 bases and J 3 bases, leaving 12 bases between the germline ends. This CDR3 spans 13 amino acids. CDR1 and CDR2 (germline): SQVTM, ANQGSEA. The sequence came from a man between 18 and 35 years old in good health and CMV-seropositive. The chain has TRBV29-1 and TRBJ1-1, with TRBD1 as a possible D gene (5 bases). Sequences were obtained from PBMCs. CDR3 nucleotides: TGCAGCGTTGTGGGGGGTACCCACACTGAAGCTTTCTTT. Protein sequence: CSVVGGTHTEAFF.